The present T cell receptor (beta chain) was sequenced within a study of OX40 agonist ivuxolimab in advanced cancers. Study findings and constraints: The work left the antigen specificity of expanded peripheral T cells undetermined. Near-lowest levels of clonal expansion characterized partial responders at 0.1-3.0 mg/kg.

Comments on this clone: Its antigen is unidentified.

Clones were sequenced by immunoSEQ multiplex PCR, and TCRdb holds only the in-frame ones, with some missing. The table shows under 50,000 clones, with about 89% occurring only once. Source: CD4+ or CD8+ T cells sorted from blood, taken in a trial of the OX40 agonist ivuxolimab. This sequence was found in an adult with an advanced solid tumor such as melanoma, head and neck, liver or kidney cancer.

Written as DNA, the CDR3 is TGCAGCGTGCGACAGGGAACCACCGGGGAGCTGTTTTTT. As protein: CSVRQGTTGELFF. The chain recombines TRBV29-1 with TRBJ2-2; 7 nucleotides align to TRBD1. CDR3 length: 13 amino acids. Germline CDR1 SQVTM, CDR2 ANQGSEA. V lost 6 bases and J lost 4; bases outside the gene matches: 5.